Shown below are 28 T cell receptor beta chains from a single sample sequenced in a study of blood T cell repertoires in COVID-19. Libraries were prepared by immunoSEQ multiplex PCR; TCRdb keeps only in-frame clonotypes and omits some of them. The data hold about 100,000 clones, with about 80% observed a single time. Material for sequencing was peripheral blood. Every receptor here comes from a woman in her 70s with acute or convalescent COVID-19.

The rearrangement joins TRBV2 to TRBJ1-4; the D is unclear. Germline-derived CDR1 and CDR2 are SNHLY and FYNNEI. This CDR3 is 12 amino acids long. V gave up 6 bases and J gave up 5 bases, with 7 bases separating them. CDR3 nucleotides: TGTGCCAGCAGGAGGGAGAATGAAAAACTGTTTTTT. It yields the protein CASRRENEKLFF.

The rearrangement links TRBV7-9 to TRBJ1-5, with TRBD1 as a possible D gene (5 bases). With 4 bases removed from V and 4 bases from J, the gap between germline ends came to 14 bases. The germline V gene has CDR1 SEHNR and CDR2 FQNEAQ (reference sequence). The CDR3 length is 15 residues. Here the CDR3 reads CASSSSDTINQPQHF. Written as DNA, the CDR3 is TGTGCCAGCAGCTCCTCGGACACGATTAATCAGCCCCAGCATTTT.

The chain has TRBV5-6 and TRBJ2-3; 7 nucleotides agree with TRBD2. The length of the CDR3 is 15 residues. Germline CDR1 and CDR2: SGHDT and YYEEEE. The V and J ends lost 4 bases and 0 bases, in that order; junction bases with no gene match: 5. CDR3 in amino acids: CASSRLADSTDTQYF. CDR3 coding DNA: TGTGCCAGCAGCAGACTAGCAGACAGCACAGATACGCAGTATTTT.

This chain links TRBV5-1 with TRBJ2-3, with 8 positions matching TRBD2. J lost 0 bases, V lost 4 bases, and 10 bases had no gene match. CDR3 length equals 17 residues. Germline assignment: CDR1 SGHRS and CDR2 YFSETQ. The chain's CDR3 is CASSDVLAGPSTDTQYF. In DNA form, the CDR3 reads TGCGCCAGCAGCGACGTCTTAGCGGGGCCTAGCACAGATACGCAGTATTTT.

This sequence joins TRBV6-5 and TRBJ1-2; TRBD1 matches 9 bases. The V and J ends lost 6 bases and 6 bases, in that order; junction bases with no gene match: 5. CDR3 size: 13 residues. Germline V gives CDR1 MNHEY, CDR2 SVGAGI. CDR3 sequence (DNA): TGTGCCAGCAGCAGTACAGGGGGCGATGGCTACACCTTC. It translates to CASSSTGGDGYTF.

The V call is TRBV18, the J call TRBJ2-2, with D unresolved. V lost 6 bases and J lost 1, with 9 bases in between. Germline CDR1 KGHSH, CDR2 LQKENI. There are 14 residues in the CDR3. The CDR3 region is CASSPTENTGELFF. CDR3 sequence (DNA): TGTGCCAGCTCGCCTACAGAGAACACCGGGGAGCTGTTTTTT.

The chain carries TRBV5-1 and TRBJ2-5, with 7 bases aligning to TRBD2. The V gene's germline CDR1 is SGHRS and CDR2 YFSETQ. CDR3 length: 16 residues. Trimming cost V 0 bases and J 1 base; bases outside gene matches: 6. The CDR3 reads CASSLGGASGQETQYF. The CDR3 DNA reads TGCGCCAGCAGCTTGGGTGGGGCTAGCGGCCAAGAGACCCAGTACTTC.

The gene calls are TRBV25-1 and TRBJ2-3; D remains unclear. V lost 4 bases to trimming and J lost 1 base, with 12 bases between them. CDR1 MGHDK and CDR2 SYGVNS come from the germline V gene. The CDR3 length is 15 residues. The CDR3 DNA reads as TGTGCCAGCAGTGCTTCTAGTTTCCGCACAGATACGCAGTATTTT. It translates to CASSASSFRTDTQYF. Looking up the rest from reference TRBV25-1 and TRBJ2-3 gives the full variable domain: EADIYQTPRYLVIGTGKKITLECSQTMGHDKMYWYQQDPGMELHLIHYSYGVNSTEKGDLSSESTVSRIRTEHFPLTLESARPSHTSQYLCASSASSFRTDTQYFGPGTRLTVL.

The chain links TRBV7-9 to TRBJ1-1; TRBD1 might be the D (6 bases). V was trimmed by 6 bases and J by 6 bases, leaving 17 bases between them. Germline lookup yields CDR1 SEHNR and CDR2 FQNEAQ (reference sequence). The CDR3 consists of 14 residues. CDR3 nucleotides: TGTGCCAGCAGGGAGACAGGAGGCGTCTCTGAAGCTTTCTTT. It is translated as CASRETGGVSEAFF.

The chain uses TRBV20-1 and TRBJ2-1; D is ambiguous. The germline gives CDR1 DFQATT, CDR2 SNEGSKA (reference sequence). The CDR3 spans 13 residues. V was trimmed by 3 bases and J by 3 bases, leaving 9 bases between them. The CDR3 region is CSASQKHYNEQFF. The CDR3 nucleotides read TGCAGTGCTAGTCAAAAACACTACAATGAGCAGTTCTTC.

This clone has just one count. The rearrangement links TRBV12-3 or TRBV12-4 to TRBJ1-6, with D perhaps TRBD1 (5 bases). Trimming stripped 5 bases from V and 7 bases from J, with 9 bases between. CDR3 length: 13 residues. The CDR3 DNA reads TGTGCCAGCAGTGGGGCTGGGAATTCACCCCTCCACTTT. Its protein product is CASSGAGNSPLHF.

In this sample, this clone turned up a few times. This chain joins TRBV29-1 and TRBJ1-2; 10 positions agree with TRBD1. The V gene's germline CDR1 is SQVTM and CDR2 ANQGSEA. The CDR3 is 18 amino acids. The trim removed 3 bases at V and 6 bases at J, leaving 19 bases unmatched. The DNA of the CDR3 is TGCAGCGTTGACCTCACTTGGGACAGGGGCGAGCCTAGGGATGGCTACACCTTC. Amino acids: CSVDLTWDRGEPRDGYTF.

The V gene is TRBV28, the J gene TRBJ1-1, with D possibly matching TRBD1 (6 bases). The germline gives CDR1 MDHEN, CDR2 SYDVKM. V was cut by 7 bases and J by 4 bases, with 13 bases left in between. The CDR3 runs to 13 residues. In DNA form, the CDR3 reads TGTGCCAGCAATCGTGGCAGGGGCACTGAAGCTTTCTTT. The encoded protein is CASNRGRGTEAFF.

This chain links TRBV3-1 (or the pseudogene TRBV3-2) with TRBJ1-1; D gene ambiguous. The CDR3 has 12 residues. Trimming pared 1 base from V and 9 bases from J, leaving 9 bases between. Germline V gives CDR1 LGHDT, CDR2 YNNKEL (reference sequence). Here the CDR3 reads CASSQAERQAFF. As DNA, the CDR3 is TGTGCCAGCAGCCAAGCTGAGCGGCAAGCTTTCTTT.

The chain couples TRBV6-6 to TRBJ1-2; D remains unclear. Trimming cost V 5 bases and J 1 base, with 8 bases left between them. Looked up from germline, CDR1 is MNHNY and CDR2 is SVGAGI (reference sequence). The CDR3 has 13 amino acids. CDR3 amino acids: CASSPQLNYGYTF. In DNA form, the CDR3 reads TGTGCCAGCAGTCCACAGCTTAACTATGGCTACACCTTC.

This sequence joins TRBV4-1 and TRBJ1-5; TRBD1 might be the D (5 bases). CDR1 and CDR2 (germline): MGHRA, YSYEKL. V was clipped by 1 base and J by 9 bases, with 13 bases between them. The CDR3 covers 14 residues. CDR3: CASSQGDHGGPQHF. The CDR3 DNA reads as TGCGCCAGCAGCCAAGGAGACCACGGGGGGCCCCAGCATTTT.

A single count supports this clone. The gene calls are TRBV10-1 and TRBJ1-1; D is uncertain. Trimming took 3 bases from V and 4 from J, leaving 9 bases between them. Germline V lookup: CDR1 WNHNN, CDR2 SYGVQD (reference sequence). There are 13 residues in the CDR3. CDR3 nucleotide sequence: TGCGCCAGCAGTGATACCTGGCTCACTGAAGCTTTCTTT. Translation: CASSDTWLTEAFF.

V gene TRBV11-2 combines with J gene TRBJ1-2; no clear D. The V end lost 5 bases, the J end lost 6 bases, and 10 bases lay between the germline ends. The CDR3 is 12 residues long. Germline lookup yields CDR1 SGHAT and CDR2 FQNNGV. This CDR3 is CASSPGEHGYTF. DNA of the CDR3: TGTGCCAGCAGCCCCGGAGAGCATGGCTACACCTTC.

This clone was picked up one time. The rearrangement uses TRBV14 and TRBJ2-3; D not certain. Germline values: CDR1 SGHDN, CDR2 FVKESK. The CDR3 consists of 11 residues. Between the trimmed V and J ends, which lost 5 bases and 5 bases, there was a span of 5 bases. The CDR3 protein is CASSLIDTQYF. The CDR3 nucleotides are TGTGCCAGCAGCTTAATAGATACGCAGTATTTT.

The J gene is TRBJ2-7, the V gene TRBV18; 7 nucleotides align to TRBD1. CDR1 and CDR2 (germline): KGHSH, LQKENI. V lost 3 bases to trimming and J lost 9 bases; unmatched junction nucleotides: 14. The CDR3 is 15 amino acids. CDR3 in amino acids: CASSPDRTGDWVQYF. CDR3 nucleotide sequence: TGTGCCAGCTCACCCGACCGGACAGGTGATTGGGTGCAGTACTTC.

V and J are TRBV9 and TRBJ1-1; D is uncertain. Trimming left V 0 bases short and J 1 base short, with 7 bases between. Germline-derived CDR1 and CDR2 are SGDLS and YYNGEE. The length of the CDR3 is 14 residues. The CDR3 bases are TGTGCCAGCAGCGTAGGGCCAGGGAACACTGAAGCTTTCTTT. It translates to CASSVGPGNTEAFF.

V and J are TRBV3-1 (or the pseudogene TRBV3-2) and TRBJ2-5, with 9 bases fitting TRBD2. This CDR3 contains 17 residues. CDR1 LGHDT and CDR2 YNNKEL come from the germline V gene (reference sequence). The trim removed 0 bases at V and 3 bases at J, leaving 8 bases unmatched. The CDR3 loop is CASSQDLARGGEETQYF. CDR3 sequence (DNA): TGTGCCAGCAGCCAAGATCTCGCGCGGGGGGGAGAAGAGACCCAGTACTTC.

The chain has TRBV5-1 and TRBJ1-1; D unclear. Trimming left V 3 bases short and J 1 base short, with 10 bases between. The CDR3 extends over 14 amino acids. Germline assignment: CDR1 SGHRS and CDR2 YFSETQ. The CDR3 sequence is CASSWLDRNTEAFF. CDR3 nucleotide sequence: TGCGCCAGCAGCTGGCTCGATCGGAACACTGAAGCTTTCTTT.

The genes are TRBV11-2 and TRBJ1-2; D possibly corresponds to TRBD1 (5 bases). Germline CDR1 reads SGHAT; CDR2 reads FQNNGV. Trimming left V 0 bases short and J 8 bases short, with 16 bases between. CDR3 length: 15 residues. CDR3 sequence (DNA): TGTGCCAGCAGCTTAGATCGGAGGGCAGGGCAGGGCTACACCTTC. Translating it yields CASSLDRRAGQGYTF.

The chain links TRBV28 to TRBJ1-3; 7 nucleotides match TRBD1. The CDR3 is 16 residues long. Germline trimming cut 7 bases from V and 4 bases from J; bases unmatched to any gene: 13. Germline values: CDR1 MDHEN, CDR2 SYDVKM. CDR3 sequence: CASTYDRAAGGNTIYF. The CDR3 DNA follows: TGTGCCAGCACTTACGACAGGGCGGCTGGGGGAAACACCATATATTTT.

The rearrangement links TRBV6-2 or TRBV6-3 to TRBJ1-3, with TRBD1 as a possible D gene (6 bases). Trimming removed 2 bases at V and 0 bases at J, with 14 bases between. The CDR3 sequence is 17 residues long. Germline loops: CDR1 MNHEY, CDR2 SVGEGT. This chain's CDR3 is CASSYAPGQSSGNTIYF. CDR3 nucleotides: TGTGCCAGCAGTTACGCACCGGGACAAAGCTCTGGAAACACCATATATTTT.

V usage is TRBV19 and J usage is TRBJ1-6, with TRBD1 as a possible D gene (6 bases). V lost 5 bases and J lost 8, with 19 bases in between. Germline lookup yields CDR1 LNHDA and CDR2 SQIVND (reference sequence). The CDR3 covers 16 residues. CDR3 in DNA: TGTGCCAGTAGTTCCTCCGGGGGGGCCAAGGATTCACCCCTCCACTTT. This gives the protein CASSSSGGAKDSPLHF. The whole variable domain, filled in from reference TRBV19 and TRBJ1-6, reads DGGITQSPKYLFRKEGQNVTLSCEQNLNHDAMYWYRQDPGQGLRLIYYSQIVNDFQKGDIAEGYSVSREKKESFPLTVTSAQKNPTAFYLCASSSSGGAKDSPLHFGNGTRLTVT.

The rearrangement joins TRBV9 to TRBJ2-6; D gene ambiguous. Germline CDR1 and CDR2: SGDLS and YYNGEE. The V gene lost 0 bases and the J gene lost 2 bases, with 6 bases spanning the gap. This CDR3 has 15 amino acids. The CDR3 sequence: CASSVGSTGANVLTF. The CDR3 coding sequence is TGTGCCAGCAGCGTAGGAAGCACTGGGGCCAACGTCCTGACTTTC.